This T cell receptor beta chain was retrieved from a study of T-cell memory formation after mild COVID-19. About the research overall: Most TCR clusters belonged to a single donor.

Libraries for TCRalpha and TCRbeta carried sample barcodes and unique molecular identifiers via 5'RACE. TCRdb processed the 5' RACE reads anew with MiXCR; each CDR3 protein has one entry. The sample carries some 600,000 distinct CDR3 sequences, around 15% recorded once. General study points: Clones contracting across day 15 to 85 had a balanced CD4/CD8 profile; later expanding clones leaned CD4+. Some responding clones appeared in pre-infection memory, suggesting cross-reactive memory joined.

This clonotype was counted at least ten times. The antigen remains undetermined. The CDR3 contains 13 residues. In germline, CDR1 is MNHEY, CDR2 SVGAGI. V lost 8 bases, J lost 4 bases, and 9 bases lay in between. What was sequenced was PBMCs or a T cell subset sorted from them (not recorded which). This TCR derives from an adult woman who had mild COVID-19 (a few samples of this study predate the infection). Cell type and time point are not known. The chain uses TRBV6-5 and TRBJ1-6; D call uncertain. CDR3 sequence reads: CASSREYNSPLHF. The CDR3 DNA is TGTGCCAGCTCACGGGAATATAATTCACCCCTCCACTTT.